This T cell receptor beta chain stems from a study of T cell responses to AZD1222 COVID-19 vaccine. This CDR3 is 14 amino acids long. Germline assignment: CDR1 SGDLS and CDR2 YYNGEE. Losses at the gene ends were 0 bases for V and 5 bases for J; bases not matched to a gene: 4. The study, taken as a whole, reports: Of spike-specific TCRs, nearly half reportedly target regions left unmutated in variants.

With respect to this clone: Its cognate antigen is unknown. Other DNA variants within this sample encode the same CDR3.

TCRdb keeps only in-frame clones here, not all; method: immunoSEQ multiplex PCR. This repertoire shows roughly 180,000 clones, approximately 90% found once; its top ten account for 6.9%. The specimen was peripheral blood, collected on day 0 of AZD1222 vaccination. This receptor was obtained from an adult in good health. The J gene is TRBJ2-5, the V gene TRBV9; 7 bases agree with TRBD2. DNA for the CDR3: TGTGCCAGCAGCGTAGGGGGAGGGACGGAGACCCAGTACTTC. It translates to CASSVGGGTETQYF.